These 21 T cell receptor beta chains originate from one sample sequenced in a study of T cells in Graves' hyperthyroidism and ophthalmopathy. Amplified TCR beta CDR3 regions came from RNA transcripts. The study used the HTBI primer set for a first-round RT-PCR of the TCR CDR3. TCRdb passed the multiplex PCR reads through MiXCR, listing each CDR3 protein once. The data hold 450,000 to 700,000 distinct CDR3 sequences, with roughly 46% observed a single time. Specimen: peripheral blood or thyroid tissue (not recorded which). Receptors were obtained from a woman aged 18 to 35 with Graves' hyperthyroidism.

The chain has TRBV29-1 and TRBJ2-1, with a possible D match to TRBD2 (6 bases). The CDR3 runs to 12 residues. The germline gives CDR1 SQVTM, CDR2 ANQGSEA. V gave up 7 bases and J gave up 6 bases, with 13 bases separating them. DNA of the CDR3: TGCAGCGCGAGACTAGATTTCAATGAGCAGTTCTTC. Its translation: CSARLDFNEQFF.

This clonotype occurred many times. The chain recombines TRBV7-2 with TRBJ1-6, with TRBD1 identical over 10 bases. CDR1 is SGHTA and CDR2 is FQGNSA in the germline V gene. V dropped 1 base and J dropped 10; count of bases not matched to a gene: 4. This CDR3 comprises 15 residues. CDR3 sequence reads: CASSLVGTGASPLHF. The CDR3 DNA reads as TGTGCCAGCAGCTTAGTGGGGACAGGGGCCTCACCCCTCCACTTT.

This clonotype was seen repeatedly, ten times or more. The chain's CDR3 is CASIRDSNTEAFF. DNA for the CDR3: TGTGCCAGCATCCGGGACAGCAACACTGAAGCTTTCTTT. The chain has TRBV2 and TRBJ1-1; TRBD1 aligns across 7 bases. Germline values: CDR1 SNHLY, CDR2 FYNNEI. The CDR3 loop spans 13 amino acids. The J segment lost 2 bases and the V segment lost 7 bases, leaving 4 bases of the junction unmatched.

The rearrangement joins TRBV12-3 or TRBV12-4 to TRBJ2-7; a possible D gene is TRBD2 (6 bases). Trimming took 6 bases from V and 5 from J, leaving 17 bases between them. This CDR3 spans 14 amino acids. CDR3 coding DNA: TGTGCCAGCAGGGAGGGGATAGGTGGCGACGAGCAGTACTTC. Its protein product is CASREGIGGDEQYF.

The chain combines TRBV6-5 with TRBJ2-2; 9 bases align to TRBD1. Germline V gene data show CDR1 as MNHEY and CDR2 as SVGAGI. This CDR3 spans 17 amino acids. The trim removed 4 bases at V and 0 bases at J, leaving 6 bases unmatched. CDR3 nucleotides: TGTGCCAGCAGTTTTTCCAGGACAGGGGCGAACACCGGGGAGCTGTTTTTT. It encodes CASSFSRTGANTGELFF.

This rearrangement joins TRBV7-8 to TRBJ1-6, with a possible D match to TRBD1 (5 bases). The V end lost 6 bases, the J end lost 12 bases, and 15 bases lay between the germline ends. The CDR3 spans 13 residues. Germline V gene sequence: CDR1 SGHVS, CDR2 FQNEAQ. The CDR3 coding sequence is TGTGCCAGCAGTTACACGGGTAGGGGACCCCTCCACTTT. Translation: CASSYTGRGPLHF.

The sample holds many counts of this clonotype. CDR3 nucleotide sequence: TGTGCCAGCAGCCTCCGGGACAGGGCCGAAAAACTGTTTTTT. This sequence encodes CASSLRDRAEKLFF. This chain connects TRBV7-2 to TRBJ1-4; 9 nucleotides line up with TRBD1. CDR3 length: 14 amino acids. Losses at the gene ends were 5 bases for V and 8 bases for J; bases not matched to a gene: 6. Germline V gives CDR1 SGHTA, CDR2 FQGNSA. Drawing the rest from reference TRBV7-2 and TRBJ1-4, the complete variable domain is GAGVSQSPSNKVTEKGKDVELRCDPISGHTALYWYRQSLGQGLEFLIYFQGNSAPDKSGLPSDRFSAERTGGSVSTLTIQRTQQEDSAVYLCASSLRDRAEKLFFGSGTQLSVL.

This clonotype was picked up a small number of times. The chain uses TRBV5-1 and TRBJ2-7; 12 nucleotides agree with TRBD2. The CDR3 contains 14 residues. V was pared by 4 bases and J by 3 bases, with 2 bases of the junction left unmatched. Germline CDR1 and CDR2: SGHRS and YFSETQ. DNA of the CDR3: TGCGCCAGCAGCGAGGGACTAGCGGGCTACGAGCAGTACTTC. Translating it yields CASSEGLAGYEQYF.

There are many counts of this clonotype. V and J are TRBV29-1 and TRBJ1-1; no clear D gene. Germline V gene sequence: CDR1 SQVTM, CDR2 ANQGSEA. Trimming took 0 bases from V and 1 from J, leaving 6 bases between them. The CDR3 runs 13 residues. CDR3 region: CSVEEVWNTEAFF. The CDR3 coding sequence is TGCAGCGTTGAAGAGGTGTGGAACACTGAAGCTTTCTTT.

This clonotype has at least ten counts. The genes are TRBV5-1 and TRBJ1-1; D perhaps matches TRBD1 (5 bases). The CDR3 is 14 residues long. The V end lost 1 base, the J end lost 0 bases, and 7 bases lay between the germline ends. From germline, CDR1 is SGHRS and CDR2 YFSETQ. CDR3 in amino acids: CASSLRQMNTEAFF. CDR3 bases: TGCGCCAGCAGCTTGAGACAGATGAACACTGAAGCTTTCTTT.

This clonotype was counted many times. The chain is built from TRBV6-6 and TRBJ2-2; the D gene is possibly TRBD1 (6 bases). The CDR3 consists of 17 residues. Trimming pared 6 bases from V and 4 bases from J, leaving 21 bases between. Germline loops: CDR1 MNHNY, CDR2 SVGAGI (reference sequence). For the CDR3, the DNA is TGTGCCAGCAGCACGCCCCGGGACACCGAAATCACCGGGGAGCTGTTTTTT. Its translation is CASSTPRDTEITGELFF.

This clonotype has ten or more counts. This chain joins TRBV10-3 and TRBJ2-7; TRBD1 matches at 8 bases. The germline gives CDR1 ENHRY, CDR2 SYGVKD. With V trimmed by 6 bases and J by 2 bases, 9 bases remained unmatched. This CDR3 is 15 amino acids long. The CDR3 DNA is TGTGCCATCAGCTCCCTGACAGGGGCCACCTACGAGCAGTACTTC. Translating it yields CAISSLTGATYEQYF.

This clonotype showed up many times. The V call is TRBV19, the J call TRBJ1-1; no clear D. The CDR3 covers 14 residues. Trimming left V 8 bases short and J 1 base short, with 14 bases between. Germline V gene sequence: CDR1 LNHDA, CDR2 SQIVND (reference sequence). The CDR3 loop is CASSRHGKNTEAFF. The DNA for the CDR3 is TGTGCCAGTTCCCGTCACGGGAAGAACACTGAAGCTTTCTTT.

This clonotype was seen a few times. This chain connects TRBV30 to TRBJ1-2; perhaps TRBD1 as D (5 bases). Germline V gene sequence: CDR1 GTSNPN, CDR2 SVGIG (reference sequence). The ends were cut back, 6 bases at V and 0 bases at J, with 20 bases in the middle. The CDR3 length is 16 residues. The CDR3 nucleotides are TGTGCCTGCCCCGGGGGGAGGCGGGACCCTAACTATGGCTACACCTTC. Translated: CACPGGRRDPNYGYTF.

The chain employs TRBV7-3 and TRBJ2-2; 8 bases are shared with TRBD1. Germline CDR1 and CDR2: SGHTA and FQGTGA. The J segment lost 1 base and the V segment lost 6 bases, leaving 7 bases of the junction unmatched. The CDR3 has 16 residues. This chain's CDR3 is CASSPFGTGNTGELFF. CDR3 nucleotide sequence: TGTGCCAGCAGTCCCTTCGGGACAGGGAACACCGGGGAGCTGTTTTTT.

The rearrangement uses TRBV24-1 and TRBJ2-2, with 14 bases fitting TRBD2. The CDR3 is 14 residues long. Germline V CDR1 and CDR2: KGHDR, SFDVKD. The V gene end was trimmed by 12 bases and the J gene end by 7 bases; junction bases not matched to a gene: 6. This chain's CDR3 is CASGLAGVNGELFF. As DNA, the CDR3 is TGTGCCTCGGGACTAGCGGGAGTGAACGGGGAGCTGTTTTTT.

This clonotype was counted between two and nine times. CDR3 region: CASSLVQNQPQYF. Here the CDR3 DNA reads TGTGCCAGCAGCTTGGTCCAAAATCAGCCCCAGTACTTC. The chain has TRBV7-6 and TRBJ2-5; D gene unclear. V was cut by 3 bases and J by 9 bases, with 14 bases left in between. The CDR3 runs 13 residues. Germline V gene data show CDR1 as SGHVS and CDR2 as FNYEAQ.

This clonotype came up many times. V is TRBV20-1 and J is TRBJ2-7; 7 nucleotides agree with TRBD2. The CDR3 is 15 residues long. Trimming removed 1 base from V and 0 bases from J; junction bases left unmatched: 6. The V gene's germline CDR1 is DFQATT and CDR2 SNEGSKA (reference sequence). CDR3 nucleotide sequence: TGCAGTGCTAGAGGTAACGGGAGGAACTCCTACGAGCAGTACTTC. This sequence encodes CSARGNGRNSYEQYF.

This clonotype was picked up many times. The V and J genes are TRBV6-2 or TRBV6-3 and TRBJ2-7; D is ambiguous. Trimming removed 8 bases from V and 4 bases from J, with 24 bases in between. Germline V gives CDR1 MNHEY, CDR2 SVGEGT. The CDR3 is made up of 16 amino acids. Written as DNA, the CDR3 is TGTGCCAGCCTTTGCAACCCTCCTCGGACCACTTACGAGCAGTACTTC. This sequence encodes CASLCNPPRTTYEQYF.

The CDR3 loop reads CATSESPKTRLTDTQYF. CDR3 bases: TGTGCCACCAGCGAGTCCCCGAAGACTAGGTTAACAGATACGCAGTATTTT. The chain carries TRBV24-1 and TRBJ2-3; a weak D match, TRBD2 (6 bases). Trimming removed 7 bases from V and 3 bases from J, with 22 bases in between. Germline CDR1 and CDR2: KGHDR and SFDVKD. This CDR3 contains 17 residues.

The chain links TRBV20-1 to TRBJ2-7, with 7 bases lining up with TRBD2. This CDR3 spans 14 amino acids. V shed 1 base and J 3 bases; nucleotides not matched to a gene: 6. Germline-derived CDR1 and CDR2 are DFQATT and SNEGSKA (reference sequence). CDR3 sequence (DNA): TGCAGTGCTAGAGTGGAGACGGGAGGCTACGAGCAGTACTTC. Translation gives CSARVETGGYEQYF.